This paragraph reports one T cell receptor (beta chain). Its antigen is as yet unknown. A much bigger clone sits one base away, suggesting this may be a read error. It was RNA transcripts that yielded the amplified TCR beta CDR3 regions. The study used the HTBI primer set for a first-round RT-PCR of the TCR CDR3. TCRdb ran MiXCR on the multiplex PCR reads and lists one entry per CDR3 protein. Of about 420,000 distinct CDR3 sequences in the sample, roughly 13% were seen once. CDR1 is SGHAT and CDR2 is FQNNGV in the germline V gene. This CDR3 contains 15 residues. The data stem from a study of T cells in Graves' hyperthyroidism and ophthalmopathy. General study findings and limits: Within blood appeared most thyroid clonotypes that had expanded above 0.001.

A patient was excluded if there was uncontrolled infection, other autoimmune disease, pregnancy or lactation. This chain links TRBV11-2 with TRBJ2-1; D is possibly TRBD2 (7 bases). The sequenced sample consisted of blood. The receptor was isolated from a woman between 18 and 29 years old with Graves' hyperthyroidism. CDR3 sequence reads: CASSPSGGGYNEQLF. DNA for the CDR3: TGTGCCAGCAGCCCCTCGGGGGGCGGCTACAATGAGCAGCTCTTC.